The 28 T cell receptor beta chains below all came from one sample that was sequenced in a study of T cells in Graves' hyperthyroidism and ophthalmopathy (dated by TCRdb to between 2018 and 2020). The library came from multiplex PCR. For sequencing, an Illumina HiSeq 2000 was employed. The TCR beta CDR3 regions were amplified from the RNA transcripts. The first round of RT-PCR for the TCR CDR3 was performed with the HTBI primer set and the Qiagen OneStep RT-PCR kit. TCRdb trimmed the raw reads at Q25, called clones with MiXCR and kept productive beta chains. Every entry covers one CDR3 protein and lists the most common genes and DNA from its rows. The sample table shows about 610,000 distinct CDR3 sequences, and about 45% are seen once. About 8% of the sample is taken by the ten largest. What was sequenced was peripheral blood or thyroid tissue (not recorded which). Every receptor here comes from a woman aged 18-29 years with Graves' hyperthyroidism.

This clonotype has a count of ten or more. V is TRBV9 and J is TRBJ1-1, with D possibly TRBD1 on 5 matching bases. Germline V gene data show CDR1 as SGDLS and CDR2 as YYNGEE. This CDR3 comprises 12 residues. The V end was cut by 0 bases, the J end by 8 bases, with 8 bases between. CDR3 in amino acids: CASSVAGQEAFF. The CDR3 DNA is TGTGCCAGCAGCGTAGCGGGGCAAGAAGCTTTCTTT.

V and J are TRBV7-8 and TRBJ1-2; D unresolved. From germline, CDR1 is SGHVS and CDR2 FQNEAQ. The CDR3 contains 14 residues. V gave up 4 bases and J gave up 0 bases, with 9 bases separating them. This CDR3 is CASSSLGANYGYTF. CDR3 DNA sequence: TGTGCCAGCAGCTCGCTCGGGGCTAACTATGGCTACACCTTC. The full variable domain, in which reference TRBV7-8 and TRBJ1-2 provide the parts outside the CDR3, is GAGVSQSPRYKVAKRGQDVALRCDPISGHVSLFWYQQALGQGPEFLTYFQNEAQLDKSGLPSDRFFAERPEGSVSTLKIQRTQQEDSAVYLCASSSLGANYGYTFGSGTRLTVV.

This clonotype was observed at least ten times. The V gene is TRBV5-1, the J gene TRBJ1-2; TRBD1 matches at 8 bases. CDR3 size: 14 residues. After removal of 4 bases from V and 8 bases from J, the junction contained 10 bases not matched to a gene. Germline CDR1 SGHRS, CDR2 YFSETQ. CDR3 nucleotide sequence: TGCGCCAGCAGCCGCGACAGGGGAGTGGAGGGCTACACCTTC. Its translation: CASSRDRGVEGYTF.

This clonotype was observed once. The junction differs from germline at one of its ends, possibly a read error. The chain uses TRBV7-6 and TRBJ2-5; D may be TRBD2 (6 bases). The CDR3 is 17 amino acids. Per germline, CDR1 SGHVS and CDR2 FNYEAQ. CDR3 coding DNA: TGTGCCAGCAGCCTAACCTGGGATAGCGGAAACCAAGAGGCCCAGTACTTC. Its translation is CASSLTWDSGNQEAQYF.

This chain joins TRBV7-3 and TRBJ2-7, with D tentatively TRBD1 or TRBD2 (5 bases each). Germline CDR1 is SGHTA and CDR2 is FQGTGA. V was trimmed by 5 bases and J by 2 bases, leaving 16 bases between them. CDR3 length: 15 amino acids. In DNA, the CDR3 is TGTGCCAGCAGCCCTGACACCGGGGCAGCCTACGAGCAGTACTTC. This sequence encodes CASSPDTGAAYEQYF.

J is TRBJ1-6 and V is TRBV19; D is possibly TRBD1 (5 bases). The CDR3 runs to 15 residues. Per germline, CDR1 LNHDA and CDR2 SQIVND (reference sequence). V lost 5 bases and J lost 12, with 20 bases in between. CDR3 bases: TGTGCCAGTAGTCTGACTAGCGGGGGGAATGGACCCCTCCACTTT. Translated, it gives CASSLTSGGNGPLHF. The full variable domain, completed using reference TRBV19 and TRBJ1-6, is DGGITQSPKYLFRKEGQNVTLSCEQNLNHDAMYWYRQDPGQGLRLIYYSQIVNDFQKGDIAEGYSVSREKKESFPLTVTSAQKNPTAFYLCASSLTSGGNGPLHFGNGTRLTVT.

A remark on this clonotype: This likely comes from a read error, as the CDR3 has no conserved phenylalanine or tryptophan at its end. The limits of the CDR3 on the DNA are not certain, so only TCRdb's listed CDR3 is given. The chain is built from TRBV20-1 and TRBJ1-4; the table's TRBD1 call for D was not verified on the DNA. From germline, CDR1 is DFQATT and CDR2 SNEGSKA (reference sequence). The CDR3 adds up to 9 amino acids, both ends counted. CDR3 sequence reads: CSARDTGGV.

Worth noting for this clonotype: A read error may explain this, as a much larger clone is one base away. The CDR3 bases are TGTGCCAGCAGTATCCTCGACGGGAGGGCCGAGTTAAAGGAGACCCGGTACTTC. Its protein product is CASSILDGRAELKETRYF. The chain links TRBV13 to TRBJ2-5, with TRBD2 matching 8 bases. The CDR3 has 18 amino acids. Germline V gives CDR1 PRHDT, CDR2 FYEKMQ (reference sequence).

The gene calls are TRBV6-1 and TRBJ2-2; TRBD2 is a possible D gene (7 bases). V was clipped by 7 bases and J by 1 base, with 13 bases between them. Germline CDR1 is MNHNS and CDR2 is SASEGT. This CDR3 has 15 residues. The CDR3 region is CASIGGARNTGELFF. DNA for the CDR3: TGTGCCAGCATAGGGGGGGCAAGGAACACCGGGGAGCTGTTTTTT.

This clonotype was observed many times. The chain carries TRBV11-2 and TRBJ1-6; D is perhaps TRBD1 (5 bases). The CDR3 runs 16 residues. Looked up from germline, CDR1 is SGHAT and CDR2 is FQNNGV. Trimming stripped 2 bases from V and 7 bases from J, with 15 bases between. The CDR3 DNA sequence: TGTGCCAGCAGCTTATTCCGGGACTATCTAAATTCACCCCTCCACTTT. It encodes CASSLFRDYLNSPLHF.

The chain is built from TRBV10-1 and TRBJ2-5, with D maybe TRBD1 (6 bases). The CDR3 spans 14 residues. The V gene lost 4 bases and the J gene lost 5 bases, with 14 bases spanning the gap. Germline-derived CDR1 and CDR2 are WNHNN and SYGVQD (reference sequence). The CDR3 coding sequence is TGCGCCAGCAGTGGGGGGCGGGTTTGGGAGACCCAGTACTTC. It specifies CASSGGRVWETQYF.

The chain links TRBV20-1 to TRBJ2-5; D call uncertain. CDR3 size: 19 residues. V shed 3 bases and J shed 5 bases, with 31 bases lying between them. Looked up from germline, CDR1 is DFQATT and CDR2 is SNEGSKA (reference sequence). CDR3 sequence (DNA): TGCAGTGCTAGGACCCGTGGGTCGAACACTGAGGCGACGTGGGAGACCCAGTACTTC. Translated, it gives CSARTRGSNTEATWETQYF.

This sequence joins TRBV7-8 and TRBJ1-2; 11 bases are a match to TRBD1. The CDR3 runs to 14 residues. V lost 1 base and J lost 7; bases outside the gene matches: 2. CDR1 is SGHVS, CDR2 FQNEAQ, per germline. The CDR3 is CASSLEGTGGGYTF. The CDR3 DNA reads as TGTGCCAGCAGCTTAGAGGGGACAGGGGGTGGCTACACCTTC.

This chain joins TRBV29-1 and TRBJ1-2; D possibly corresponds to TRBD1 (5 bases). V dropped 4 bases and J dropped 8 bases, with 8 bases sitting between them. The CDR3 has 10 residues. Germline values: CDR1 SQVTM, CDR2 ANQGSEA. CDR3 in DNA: TGCAGCGTTGCTGGGGCCGGCTACACCTTC. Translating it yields CSVAGAGYTF. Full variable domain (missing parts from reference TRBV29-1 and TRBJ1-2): SAVISQKPSRDICQRGTSLTIQCQVDSQVTMMFWYRQQPGQSLTLIATANQGSEATYESGFVIDKFPISRPNLTFSTLTVSNMSPEDSSIYLCSVAGAGYTFGSGTRLTVV.

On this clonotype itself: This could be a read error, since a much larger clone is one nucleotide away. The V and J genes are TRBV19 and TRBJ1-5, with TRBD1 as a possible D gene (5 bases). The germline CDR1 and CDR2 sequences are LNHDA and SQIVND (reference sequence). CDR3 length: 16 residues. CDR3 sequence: CAGSNLFRGRGQPQHF. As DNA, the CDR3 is TGTGCCGGTAGCAACCTGTTTAGGGGACGTGGGCAGCCCCAGCATTTT.

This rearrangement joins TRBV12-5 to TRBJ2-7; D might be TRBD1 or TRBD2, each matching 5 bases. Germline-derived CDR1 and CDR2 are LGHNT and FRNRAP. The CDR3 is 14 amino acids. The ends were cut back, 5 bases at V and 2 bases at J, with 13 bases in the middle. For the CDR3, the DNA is TGTGCTAGTGGTCCCTCAGGGAGTACCTACGAGCAGTACTTC. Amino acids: CASGPSGSTYEQYF.

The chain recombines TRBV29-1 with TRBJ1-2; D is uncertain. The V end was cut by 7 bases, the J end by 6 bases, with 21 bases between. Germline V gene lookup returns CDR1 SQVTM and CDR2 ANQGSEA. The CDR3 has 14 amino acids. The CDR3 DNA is TGCAGCGGGCTTGGGGAGCCGAAGAGACATGGCTACACCTTC. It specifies CSGLGEPKRHGYTF.

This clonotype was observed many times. The CDR3 here is CASSLWTGLGQPQHF. The CDR3 bases are TGTGCCAGCAGCTTATGGACAGGGTTGGGTCAGCCCCAGCATTTT. The chain combines TRBV7-8 with TRBJ1-5, with 8 bases aligning to TRBD1. Germline lookup yields CDR1 SGHVS and CDR2 FQNEAQ. Trimming at V came to 2 bases and at J to 6 bases, leaving 6 bases not matched to a gene. The CDR3 spans 15 residues.

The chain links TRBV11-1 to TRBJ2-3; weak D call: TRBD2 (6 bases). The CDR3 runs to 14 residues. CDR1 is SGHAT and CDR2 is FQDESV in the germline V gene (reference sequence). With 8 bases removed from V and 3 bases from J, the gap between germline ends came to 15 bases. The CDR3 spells CASGLKGRTDTQYF. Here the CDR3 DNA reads TGTGCCAGCGGACTAAAGGGTCGGACAGATACGCAGTATTTT.

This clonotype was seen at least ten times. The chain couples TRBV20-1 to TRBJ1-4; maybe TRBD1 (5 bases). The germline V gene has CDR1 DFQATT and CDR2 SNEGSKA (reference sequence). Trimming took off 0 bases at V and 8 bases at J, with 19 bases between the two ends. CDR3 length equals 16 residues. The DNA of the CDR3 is TGCAGTGCTAGAGATAGAGAATTAGGGGAACGGGAAAAACTGTTTTTT. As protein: CSARDRELGEREKLFF.

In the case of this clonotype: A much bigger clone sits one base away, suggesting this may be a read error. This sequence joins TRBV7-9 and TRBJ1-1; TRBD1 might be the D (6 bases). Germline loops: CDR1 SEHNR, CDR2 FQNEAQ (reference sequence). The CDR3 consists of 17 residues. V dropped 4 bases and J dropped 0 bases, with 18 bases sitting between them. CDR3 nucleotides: TGTGCCAGCAGCTCCGGGACACCATATCATATGAACACTGAAGCTTTCTTT. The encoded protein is CASSSGTPYHMNTEAFF.

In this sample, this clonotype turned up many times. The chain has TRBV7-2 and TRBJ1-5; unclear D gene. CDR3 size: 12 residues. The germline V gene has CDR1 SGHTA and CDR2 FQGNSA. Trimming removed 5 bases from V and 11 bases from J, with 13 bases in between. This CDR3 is CASSTDLLAQHF. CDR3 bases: TGTGCCAGCAGCACGGACCTTCTGGCCCAGCATTTT.

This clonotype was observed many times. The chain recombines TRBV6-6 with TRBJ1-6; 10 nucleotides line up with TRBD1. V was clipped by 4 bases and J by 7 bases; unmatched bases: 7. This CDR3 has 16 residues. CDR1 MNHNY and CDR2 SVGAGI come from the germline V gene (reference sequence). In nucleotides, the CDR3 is TGTGCCAGCAGTTTCCGACAGGGGGCCCAAAATTCACCCCTCCACTTT. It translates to CASSFRQGAQNSPLHF.

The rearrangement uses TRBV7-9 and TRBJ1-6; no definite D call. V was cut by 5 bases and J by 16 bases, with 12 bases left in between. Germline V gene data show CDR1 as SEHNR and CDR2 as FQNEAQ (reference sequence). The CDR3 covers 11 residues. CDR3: CASSASTGLHF. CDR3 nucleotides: TGTGCCAGCAGCGCGTCAACGGGACTCCACTTT.

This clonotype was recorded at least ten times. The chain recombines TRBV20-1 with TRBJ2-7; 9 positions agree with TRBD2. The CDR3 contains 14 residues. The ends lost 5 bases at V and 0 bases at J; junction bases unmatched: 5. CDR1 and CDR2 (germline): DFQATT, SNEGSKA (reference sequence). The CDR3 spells CSASLAGISYEQYF. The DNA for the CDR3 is TGCAGTGCTTCCCTAGCGGGAATCTCCTACGAGCAGTACTTC.

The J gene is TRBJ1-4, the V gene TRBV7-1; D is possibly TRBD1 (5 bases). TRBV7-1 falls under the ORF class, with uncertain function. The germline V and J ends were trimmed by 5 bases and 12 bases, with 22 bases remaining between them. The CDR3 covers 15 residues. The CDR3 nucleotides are TGTGCCAGCAGCGCAGACACAGGACTGGGAGAAGAACTGTTTTTT. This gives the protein CASSADTGLGEELFF.

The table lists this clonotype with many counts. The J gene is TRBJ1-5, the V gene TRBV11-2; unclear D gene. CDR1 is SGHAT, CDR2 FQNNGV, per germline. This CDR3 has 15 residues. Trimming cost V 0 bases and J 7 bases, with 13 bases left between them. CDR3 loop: CASSLDTRGPQPQHF. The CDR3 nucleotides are TGTGCCAGCAGCTTAGATACTCGAGGCCCCCAGCCCCAGCATTTT.

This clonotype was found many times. DNA for the CDR3: TGTGCCAGCAGCCAAGCCCCACAAGAGACCCAGTACTTC. This translates into CASSQAPQETQYF. The chain recombines TRBV16 with TRBJ2-5; D unresolved. CDR1 and CDR2 from the germline V gene are KGHSY and FQNENV. Trimming left V 2 bases short and J 2 bases short, with 6 bases between. The length of the CDR3 is 13 residues.